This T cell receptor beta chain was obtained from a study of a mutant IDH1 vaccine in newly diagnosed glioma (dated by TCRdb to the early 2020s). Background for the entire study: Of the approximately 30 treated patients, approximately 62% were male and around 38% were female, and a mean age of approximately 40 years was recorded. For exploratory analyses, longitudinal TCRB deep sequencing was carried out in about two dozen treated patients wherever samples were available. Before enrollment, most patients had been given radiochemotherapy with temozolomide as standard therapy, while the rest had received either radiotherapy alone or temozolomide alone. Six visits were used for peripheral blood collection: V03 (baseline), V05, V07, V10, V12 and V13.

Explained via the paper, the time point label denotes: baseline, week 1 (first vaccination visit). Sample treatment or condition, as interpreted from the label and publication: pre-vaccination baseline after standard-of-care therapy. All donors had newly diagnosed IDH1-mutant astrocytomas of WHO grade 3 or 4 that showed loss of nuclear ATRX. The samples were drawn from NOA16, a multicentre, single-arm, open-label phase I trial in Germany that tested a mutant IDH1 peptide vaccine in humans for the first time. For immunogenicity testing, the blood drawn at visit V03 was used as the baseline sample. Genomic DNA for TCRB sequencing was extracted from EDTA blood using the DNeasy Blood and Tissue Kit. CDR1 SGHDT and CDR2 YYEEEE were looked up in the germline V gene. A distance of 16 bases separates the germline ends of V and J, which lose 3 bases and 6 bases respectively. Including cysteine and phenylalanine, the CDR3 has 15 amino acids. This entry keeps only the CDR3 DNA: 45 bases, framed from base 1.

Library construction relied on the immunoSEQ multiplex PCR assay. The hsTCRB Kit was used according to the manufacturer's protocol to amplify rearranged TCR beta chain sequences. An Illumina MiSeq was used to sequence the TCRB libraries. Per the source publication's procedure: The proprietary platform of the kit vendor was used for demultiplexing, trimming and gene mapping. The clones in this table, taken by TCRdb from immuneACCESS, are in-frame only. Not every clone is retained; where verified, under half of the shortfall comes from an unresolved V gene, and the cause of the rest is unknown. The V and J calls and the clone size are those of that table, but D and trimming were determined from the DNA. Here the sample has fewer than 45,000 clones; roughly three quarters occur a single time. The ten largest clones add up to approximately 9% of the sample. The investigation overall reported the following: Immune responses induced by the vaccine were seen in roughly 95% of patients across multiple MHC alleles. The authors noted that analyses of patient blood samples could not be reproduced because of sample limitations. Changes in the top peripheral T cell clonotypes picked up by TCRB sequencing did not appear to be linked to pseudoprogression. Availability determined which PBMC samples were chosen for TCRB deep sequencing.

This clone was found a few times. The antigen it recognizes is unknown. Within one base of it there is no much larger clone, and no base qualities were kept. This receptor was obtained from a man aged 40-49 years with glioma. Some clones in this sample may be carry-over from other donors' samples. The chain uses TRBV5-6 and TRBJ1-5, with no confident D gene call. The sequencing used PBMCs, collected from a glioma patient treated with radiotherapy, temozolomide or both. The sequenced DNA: TGTGCCAGCAGCTCTGCGAGCCTCACATCTCAGCCCCAGCATTTT. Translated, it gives CASSSASLTSQPQHF.